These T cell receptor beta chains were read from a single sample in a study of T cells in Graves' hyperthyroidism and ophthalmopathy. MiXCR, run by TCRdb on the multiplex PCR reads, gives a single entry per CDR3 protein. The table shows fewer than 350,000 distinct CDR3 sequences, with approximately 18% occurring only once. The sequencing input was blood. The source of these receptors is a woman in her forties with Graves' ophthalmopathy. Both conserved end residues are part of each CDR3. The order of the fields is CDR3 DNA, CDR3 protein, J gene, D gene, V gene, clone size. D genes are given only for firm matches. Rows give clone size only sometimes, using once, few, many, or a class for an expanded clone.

CDR3nt: TGCGCCAGCAGCTCGGGACAGGGGCCCAACGAGCAGTACTTC
CDR3aa: CASSSGQGPNEQYF
j_gene: TRBJ2-7
d_gene: TRBD1
v_gene: TRBV5-1
abundance: many

CDR3nt: TGTGCCAGCAGTTACCATGGTAAAAACACTGAAGCTTTCTTT
CDR3aa: CASSYHGKNTEAFF
j_gene: TRBJ1-1
d_gene: .
v_gene: TRBV6-5
abundance: .

CDR3nt: TGTGCCAGCAGTGAAGGGGGTGACAGGGATTTT
CDR3aa: CASSEGGDRDF
j_gene: TRBJ1-5
d_gene: TRBD1
v_gene: TRBV6-1
abundance: few

CDR3nt: TGTGCCAGCAGTGAAGGGCAGGGGATCACCGGGGAGCTGTTTTTT
CDR3aa: CASSEGQGITGELFF
j_gene: TRBJ2-2
d_gene: .
v_gene: TRBV2
abundance: many

CDR3nt: TGTGCCCCAGTTCGTGGCACTGAAGCTTTCTTT
CDR3aa: CAPVRGTEAFF
j_gene: TRBJ1-1
d_gene: .
v_gene: TRBV24-1
abundance: many

CDR3nt: TGTGCCAGCAGTTACTCGACGTTATTCGGGAAGGGGGCGAGTGAAGCTTTCTTT
CDR3aa: CASSYSTLFGKGASEAFF
j_gene: TRBJ1-1
d_gene: TRBD1
v_gene: TRBV6-2/TRBV6-3
abundance: many

CDR3nt: TGTGCCTCCCCCGTCCTTCAGTCCTACGAGCAGTACTTC
CDR3aa: CASPVLQSYEQYF
j_gene: TRBJ2-7
d_gene: .
v_gene: TRBV6-4
abundance: many

CDR3nt: TGTGCCAGTGTGAAAGGGGGGGAGTCATATCAGCCCCAGCATTTT
CDR3aa: CASVKGGESYQPQHF
j_gene: TRBJ1-5
d_gene: .
v_gene: TRBV19
abundance: many

CDR3nt: TGTGCCAGCAGGATTGGACAGTCCCTCTACGAGCAGTACTTC
CDR3aa: CASRIGQSLYEQYF
j_gene: TRBJ2-7
d_gene: .
v_gene: TRBV6-2/TRBV6-3
abundance: many

CDR3nt: TGTGCCAGCAGAGACACTGAAGCTTTCTTT
CDR3aa: CASRDTEAFF
j_gene: TRBJ1-1
d_gene: .
v_gene: TRBV28
abundance: many

CDR3nt: TGTGCCAGCAGCCGGGACAGCCTCGGGGAGCAGTACTTC
CDR3aa: CASSRDSLGEQYF
j_gene: TRBJ2-7
d_gene: TRBD1
v_gene: TRBV25-1
abundance: many

CDR3nt: TGTGCCAGCAGCACTGCAGGACATTCCCTCTACGAGCAGTACTTC
CDR3aa: CASSTAGHSLYEQYF
j_gene: TRBJ2-7
d_gene: .
v_gene: TRBV7-9
abundance: many

CDR3nt: TGCGCCAGCAGCCAGGAGACAGGGGCTTCCTACGAGCAGTACTTC
CDR3aa: CASSQETGASYEQYF
j_gene: TRBJ2-7
d_gene: TRBD1
v_gene: TRBV4-3
abundance: many

CDR3nt: TGTGCCAGCAGTTTATCGGGCGGGACATTCACCTCTTACGAGCAGTACTTC
CDR3aa: CASSLSGGTFTSYEQYF
j_gene: TRBJ2-7
d_gene: .
v_gene: TRBV28
abundance: many

CDR3nt: TGTGCCAGCAGTTTAGGGTCGGTGGGGTTCGGGTATAGCAATCAGCCCCAGCATTTT
CDR3aa: CASSLGSVGFGYSNQPQHF
j_gene: TRBJ1-5
d_gene: .
v_gene: TRBV28
abundance: many

CDR3nt: TGTGCCAGCAGACGTCAGGGCACCCAGCCCCAGCATTTT
CDR3aa: CASRRQGTQPQHF
j_gene: TRBJ1-5
d_gene: .
v_gene: TRBV12-3/TRBV12-4
abundance: .

CDR3nt: TGCAGCGTTGGGACAACACAAGAGACCCAGTATTTC
CDR3aa: CSVGTTQETQYF
j_gene: TRBJ2-5
d_gene: .
v_gene: TRBV29-1
abundance: many